Listed below are T cell receptor beta chains from one sample, sequenced in a study of beta chain features in type 1 diabetes. Clones were read by immunoSEQ multiplex PCR, and TCRdb kept only the in-frame ones, dropping some. The data hold about 160,000 clones, with roughly 9% observed a single time. The sample consisted of central memory CD4+ T cells from blood. Every receptor here comes from a woman in her 30s with type 1 diabetes. The CDR3 runs from the conserved cysteine through the conserved F or W. The D gene is left open where the match is weak. Clone size is given for some rows only: seen once, a few or many times, or a class if the clone is expanded.

NA	TRBV6-6	NA	TRBJ2-3	CASSYSLSTDTQYF	TGTGCCAGCAGTTACTCGTTAAGCACAGATACGCAGTATTTT
NA	TRBV4-1	NA	TRBJ2-6	CASSQDSRSSSGANVLTF	TGCGCCAGCAGCCAAGATTCCCGTAGTAGCTCTGGGGCCAACGTCCTGACTTTC
TRBD2	TRBV28	NA	TRBJ2-1	CASTPTSGKGSYNEQFF	TGTGCCAGCACACCGACTAGCGGGAAAGGATCCTACAATGAGCAGTTCTTC
NA	TRBV4-2	NA	TRBJ2-1	CASSQDSFSYEQFF	TGTGCCAGCAGCCAAGATTCGTTTAGCTATGAGCAGTTCTTC
NA	TRBV6-5	NA	TRBJ1-1	CASSYSRGGGIGAFF	TGTGCCAGCAGTTACTCGCGGGGAGGCGGCATTGGAGCTTTCTTT
TRBD2	TRBV7-2	NA	TRBJ2-7	CASSPQASGRVWEQYF	TGTGCCAGCAGCCCCCAGGCCAGCGGGAGGGTGTGGGAGCAGTACTTC
NA	TRBV6-6	NA	TRBJ2-3	CATRESTDTQYF	TGTGCCACCCGGGAGAGCACAGATACGCAGTATTTT
TRBD2	TRBV30	NA	TRBJ2-3	CAWSELAGKDTQYF	TGTGCCTGGAGTGAACTAGCGGGAAAGGATACGCAGTATTTT
TRBD1	TRBV6-6	NA	TRBJ1-5	CASSFPQGASNQPQHF	TGTGCCAGCAGTTTCCCGCAGGGGGCGAGCAATCAGCCCCAGCATTTT
TRBD2	TRBV18	NA	TRBJ2-3	CASSPSGRATTDTQYF	TGTGCCAGCTCACCATCCGGGAGGGCCACCACAGATACGCAGTATTTT
NA	TRBV9	NA	TRBJ2-1	CASSVGGSGYNEQFF	TGTGCCAGCAGCGTAGGGGGTAGCGGCTACAATGAGCAGTTCTTC
NA	TRBV16	few	TRBJ1-2	CASSLSNYGYTF	TGTGCCAGCAGCCTCAGTAACTATGGCTACACCTTC
TRBD2	TRBV9	NA	TRBJ2-1	CASSVLASGREEQFF	TGTGCCAGCAGCGTATTGGCTAGCGGGAGAGAGGAGCAGTTCTTC
NA	TRBV7-9	few	TRBJ2-3	CASSFGRGGTDTQYF	TGTGCCAGCAGCTTCGGCAGGGGAGGCACAGATACGCAGTATTTT
NA	TRBV5-1	NA	TRBJ2-3	CASSPDSSSTDTQYF	TGCGCCAGCAGCCCGGACAGCTCTAGCACAGATACGCAGTATTTT
NA	TRBV28	few	TRBJ2-1	CASRLAGLNNEQFF	TGTGCCAGCAGACTCGCGGGCCTAAACAATGAGCAGTTCTTC
TRBD1	TRBV30	few	TRBJ2-1	CAWKTRQGFYNEQFF	TGTGCCTGGAAGACCCGACAGGGCTTCTACAATGAGCAGTTCTTC
NA	TRBV29-1	NA	TRBJ2-1	CSVKRRGGPQGDEQFF	TGCAGCGTTAAACGACGAGGTGGTCCACAGGGAGATGAGCAGTTCTTC
NA	TRBV7-9	NA	TRBJ2-7	CASSLGGRGSYEQYF	TGTGCCAGCAGCTTAGGGGGGAGGGGGTCCTACGAGCAGTACTTC
TRBD2	TRBV9	many	TRBJ2-1	CASSVASPSGSYNEQFF	TGTGCCAGCAGCGTAGCTAGCCCTAGCGGGAGTTACAATGAGCAGTTCTTC
NA	TRBV29-1	many	TRBJ2-5	CSVEGFGETQYF	TGCAGCGTTGAAGGGTTCGGGGAGACCCAGTACTTC
NA	TRBV28	NA	TRBJ2-7	CASSPPFRDEQYF	TGTGCCAGCAGCCCTCCATTCAGGGATGAGCAGTACTTC
NA	TRBV7-9	few	TRBJ2-3	CASSPPYRAVADTQYF	TGTGCCAGCAGTCCCCCTTACAGGGCTGTGGCAGATACGCAGTATTTT
TRBD2	TRBV5-4	NA	TRBJ2-7	CASSSPGLSIYEQYF	TGTGCCAGCAGCTCGCCGGGACTAAGTATCTACGAGCAGTACTTC
NA	TRBV5-1	NA	TRBJ2-5	CASSFQGRQETQYF	TGCGCCAGCAGCTTTCAGGGTCGCCAAGAGACCCAGTACTTC
NA	TRBV29-1	few	TRBJ2-1	CSVDPRAGIYNEQFF	TGCAGCGTTGATCCCCGGGCAGGGATCTACAATGAGCAGTTCTTC
TRBD2	TRBV7-2	NA	TRBJ2-5	CASSWLAGVEETQYF	TGTGCCAGCAGCTGGCTAGCGGGAGTTGAAGAGACCCAGTACTTC
NA	TRBV6-6	NA	TRBJ2-7	CASIKPPSVEQYF	TGTGCCAGCATCAAGCCCCCCTCTGTCGAGCAGTACTTC
TRBD1	TRBV7-9	few	TRBJ1-3	CASTLMGQGIYF	TGTGCCAGCACCCTGATGGGACAGGGGATATATTTT
TRBD1	TRBV2	few	TRBJ2-7	CASNPGQGYEQYF	TGTGCCAGCAATCCGGGACAGGGGTACGAGCAGTACTTC
NA	TRBV28	NA	TRBJ2-1	CASNKENEQFF	TGTGCCAGCAACAAGGAGAATGAGCAGTTCTTC
TRBD1	TRBV7-3	few	TRBJ2-7	CASRTGQGYEQYF	TGTGCCAGCAGGACGGGACAGGGATACGAGCAGTACTTC
TRBD1	TRBV5-1	NA	TRBJ1-1	CASSGGTGEQIEAFF	TGCGCCAGCAGCGGGGGGACAGGAGAGCAGATTGAAGCTTTCTTT
TRBD2	TRBV14	NA	TRBJ2-3	CASSRGLLAGGLDTQYF	TGTGCCAGCAGCCGAGGGCTCCTAGCGGGAGGCCTCGATACGCAGTATTTT
NA	TRBV18	few	TRBJ1-5	CASSEGQARGQPQHF	TGTGCCAGCTCAGAGGGACAAGCACGCGGTCAGCCCCAGCATTTT
NA	TRBV5-1	few	TRBJ2-2	CASSLAPGNTGELFF	TGCGCCAGCAGCTTGGCGCCAGGGAACACCGGGGAGCTGTTTTTT
NA	TRBV9	NA	TRBJ2-3	CASSVDVGGDTQYF	TGTGCCAGCAGCGTAGACGTGGGGGGAGATACGCAGTATTTT
TRBD2	TRBV9	NA	TRBJ2-1	CASSVASGSMNEQFF	TGTGCCAGCAGCGTAGCTAGCGGGAGTATGAATGAGCAGTTCTTC
TRBD1	TRBV19	NA	TRBJ1-2	CASSDRDYGYTF	TGTGCCAGTAGTGACAGGGACTATGGCTACACCTTC
NA	TRBV5-1	NA	TRBJ2-1	CASTPSGGSSYNEQFF	TGCGCCAGCACTCCCTCAGGGGGGAGCTCCTACAATGAGCAGTTCTTC
NA	TRBV27	few	TRBJ1-1	CASRRGGYLDTEAFF	TGTGCCAGCAGACGGGGAGGTTATTTGGACACTGAAGCTTTCTTT
NA	TRBV28	once	TRBJ1-1	CASLKQGGVTEAFF	TGTGCCAGCCTGAAACAGGGTGGGGTCACTGAAGCTTTCTTT
TRBD2	TRBV27	few	TRBJ2-1	CASSLTLAGVNNEQFF	TGTGCCAGCAGTTTAACCTTAGCGGGAGTAAACAATGAGCAGTTCTTC
NA	TRBV5-1	few	TRBJ2-6	CASSGQSGANVLTF	TGCGCCAGCAGCGGGCAATCTGGGGCCAACGTCCTGACTTTC
TRBD2	TRBV19	few	TRBJ2-1	CASSGLAGSEDEQFF	TGTGCCAGTAGTGGACTAGCGGGAAGTGAGGATGAGCAGTTCTTC
TRBD1	TRBV2	few	TRBJ2-3	CASSGQGAADTQYF	TGTGCCAGCAGCGGACAGGGGGCGGCGGATACGCAGTATTTT
TRBD1	TRBV10-3	NA	TRBJ1-5	CAIRAGTGTYQPQHF	TGTGCCATCAGGGCCGGGACAGGCACGTATCAGCCCCAGCATTTT
NA	TRBV29-1	few	TRBJ2-7	CSVAPGALAYEQYF	TGCAGCGTAGCCCCGGGAGCCCTGGCCTACGAGCAGTACTTC
NA	TRBV7-3	few	TRBJ2-1	CASSQGSASSYNEQFF	TGTGCCAGCAGCCAAGGGAGCGCGAGCTCCTACAATGAGCAGTTCTTC